These 18 T cell receptor beta chains came from one sample sequenced in a study of T cells after yellow fever vaccination. TCRdb used MiXCR to reprocess the 5' RACE reads, holding one entry per CDR3 protein. The table includes around 600,000 distinct CDR3 sequences, approximately 13% detected once. The starting material was PBMCs, obtained on the day of the yellow fever booster vaccination. These receptors originate from a man aged 25 to 45 who received the YFV17D yellow fever vaccine.

The CDR3 sequence is CASSDRDLGYGYTF. The DNA for the CDR3 is TGTGCCAGCAGTGACAGGGACTTGGGCTATGGCTACACCTTC. The genes are TRBV2 and TRBJ1-2, with D perhaps matching TRBD1 (5 bases). Germline assignment: CDR1 SNHLY and CDR2 FYNNEI. Between the trimmed V and J ends, which lost 3 bases and 4 bases, there was a span of 12 bases. There are 14 residues in the CDR3.

Many counts were recorded for this clonotype. The rearrangement uses TRBV7-2 and TRBJ1-6; possible D gene TRBD1, 6 bases. This CDR3 is 14 amino acids long. CDR1 is SGHTA and CDR2 is FQGNSA in the germline V gene. Trimming took off 5 bases at V and 7 bases at J, with 12 bases between the two ends. CDR3 protein: CASSKGQFNSPLHF. DNA for the CDR3: TGTGCCAGCAGCAAAGGACAGTTCAATTCACCCCTCCACTTT.

This clonotype has only a few counts. This sequence joins TRBV7-9 and TRBJ1-6; 9 nucleotides align to TRBD1. The trim removed 6 bases at V and 8 bases at J, leaving 5 bases unmatched. The CDR3 is made up of 14 amino acids. Germline V gene sequence: CDR1 SEHNR, CDR2 FQNEAQ (reference sequence). The CDR3 DNA reads TGTGCCAGCAGGGCGAGACAGGGGGATTCACCCCTCCACTTT. Protein sequence: CASRARQGDSPLHF.

The chain joins TRBV6-6 to TRBJ2-1; D possibly corresponds to TRBD2 (6 bases). The V end lost 8 bases, the J end lost 7 bases, and 15 bases lay between the germline ends. Germline CDR1 reads MNHNY; CDR2 reads SVGAGI (reference sequence). The CDR3 is 13 residues long. CDR3 loop: CASLMGGINEQFF. As DNA, the CDR3 is TGTGCCAGCCTGATGGGCGGGATAAATGAGCAGTTCTTC.

V and J are TRBV3-1 and TRBJ2-5; D gene ambiguous. CDR1 is LGHDT, CDR2 YNNKEL, per germline (reference sequence). Trimming removed 1 base at V and 4 bases at J, with 13 bases between. The CDR3 extends over 15 amino acids. CDR3 region: CASSQAGSYSETQYF. CDR3 coding DNA: TGTGCCAGCAGCCAAGCTGGCAGTTATTCAGAGACCCAGTACTTC.

A few counts support this clonotype. This chain uses TRBV7-2 with TRBJ2-7; no reliable D call. This CDR3 comprises 13 residues. Germline loops: CDR1 SGHTA, CDR2 FQGNSA. The ends were cut back, 5 bases at V and 2 bases at J, with 10 bases in the middle. CDR3 nucleotides: TGTGCCAGCAGCCCCCAGGACCCCTACGAGCAGTACTTC. Its translation: CASSPQDPYEQYF.

This clonotype has just a few counts. The chain links TRBV20-1 to TRBJ2-7, with a tentative D call TRBD1 (6 bases). Trimming shortened V by 3 bases and J by 4 bases, and 13 bases separated the two germline ends. The CDR3 is made up of 13 amino acids. Germline lookup yields CDR1 DFQATT and CDR2 SNEGSKA (reference sequence). CDR3 in amino acids: CSARGDNLYEQYF. The CDR3 nucleotides are TGCAGTGCTAGGGGGGACAACCTATACGAGCAGTACTTC.

This clonotype was picked up a small number of times. The chain is built from TRBV5-1 and TRBJ2-1, with TRBD1 matching 8 bases. Germline loops: CDR1 SGHRS, CDR2 YFSETQ. The junction had 6 bases not matched to a gene; V was cut back by 4 bases and J by 3 bases. CDR3 length: 15 residues. CDR3 coding DNA: TGCGCCAGCAGCCCTGGACAGGGTGACTACAATGAGCAGTTCTTC. Its protein product is CASSPGQGDYNEQFF.

This rearrangement joins TRBV7-9 to TRBJ2-5; 7 bases align to TRBD2. J was trimmed by 2 bases and V by 1 base; bases with no gene match: 4. CDR3 length: 15 residues. In germline, CDR1 is SEHNR, CDR2 FQNEAQ (reference sequence). CDR3 protein: CASSLESGVQETQYF. DNA for the CDR3: TGTGCCAGCAGCTTAGAGAGCGGGGTTCAAGAGACCCAGTACTTC. Supplemented by reference TRBV7-9 and TRBJ2-5, the full variable domain reads DTGVSQNPRHKITKRGQNVTFRCDPISEHNRLYWYRQTLGQGPEFLTYFQNEAQLEKSRLLSDRFSAERPKGSFSTLEIQRTEQGDSAMYLCASSLESGVQETQYFGPGTRLLVL.

The genes are TRBV29-1 and TRBJ2-1; perhaps D is TRBD1 or TRBD2 (5 bases each). The CDR3 contains 15 residues. The V end lost 7 bases, the J end lost 3 bases, and 19 bases lay between the germline ends. Germline V lookup: CDR1 SQVTM, CDR2 ANQGSEA. The CDR3 spells CSASPGTALYNEQFF. The DNA for the CDR3 is TGCAGCGCCTCCCCCGGGACCGCGCTCTACAATGAGCAGTTCTTC.

This chain uses TRBV13 with TRBJ2-1, with TRBD2 matching 10 bases. J was trimmed by 6 bases and V by 5 bases; bases with no gene match: 4. The CDR3 is 14 amino acids. Germline CDR1 and CDR2: PRHDT and FYEKMQ (reference sequence). CDR3 residues: CASSHRTSGNEQFF. Here the CDR3 DNA reads TGTGCCAGCAGCCATCGGACTAGCGGCAATGAGCAGTTCTTC.

The chain uses TRBV6-2 or TRBV6-3 and TRBJ2-1; TRBD2 agrees at 9 bases. Germline assignment: CDR1 MNHEY and CDR2 SVGEGT. J was trimmed by 8 bases and V by 4 bases; bases with no gene match: 12. The CDR3 extends over 16 amino acids. As DNA, the CDR3 is TGTGCCAGCAGTTTGCGTTGGGTAGCGGGAGTTTATGAGCAGTTCTTC. This gives the protein CASSLRWVAGVYEQFF.

This clonotype was counted a few times. The chain combines TRBV5-1 with TRBJ2-1; tentatively, D is TRBD1 (6 bases). CDR1 is SGHRS and CDR2 is YFSETQ in the germline V gene. The CDR3 is 15 residues long. Deletions cut 3 bases from V and 8 bases from J, with 18 bases between. The CDR3 DNA follows: TGCGCCAGCAGCTCCCAACCGGGACAAACCGATGAGCAGTTCTTC. Residues: CASSSQPGQTDEQFF.

This chain joins TRBV15 and TRBJ1-1; no definite D call. The germline V and J ends were trimmed by 1 base and 0 bases, with 9 bases remaining between them. The CDR3 contains 15 residues. Germline-derived CDR1 and CDR2 are LNHNV and YYDKDF (reference sequence). This CDR3 is CATSRAAGMNTEAFF. DNA for the CDR3: TGTGCCACCAGCAGAGCGGCAGGAATGAACACTGAAGCTTTCTTT.

This clonotype was counted many times. The rearrangement uses TRBV4-2 and TRBJ2-3; D remains unclear. Germline values: CDR1 LGHNA, CDR2 YNFKEQ. This CDR3 has 11 residues. V was trimmed by 8 bases and J by 6 bases, leaving 9 bases between them. The CDR3 reads CASGPRDTQYF. The CDR3 DNA reads as TGTGCCAGCGGACCCCGGGATACGCAGTATTTT.

The chain uses TRBV20-1 and TRBJ1-1; the D gene is possibly TRBD1 (6 bases). V was trimmed by 6 bases and J by 4 bases, leaving 18 bases between them. Looked up from germline, CDR1 is DFQATT and CDR2 is SNEGSKA (reference sequence). This CDR3 spans 14 amino acids. The chain's CDR3 is CSAATGSRGTEAFF. For the CDR3, the DNA is TGCAGTGCCGCGACAGGTTCAAGGGGCACTGAAGCTTTCTTT.

This rearrangement joins TRBV20-1 to TRBJ2-2; tentatively, D is TRBD2 (5 bases). This CDR3 contains 13 residues. Germline V CDR1 and CDR2: DFQATT, SNEGSKA (reference sequence). The V gene lost 3 bases and the J gene lost 5 bases, with 10 bases spanning the gap. The CDR3 DNA reads TGCAGTGCTAGTGGGTTAGCGACCGGGGAGCTGTTTTTT. Protein product: CSASGLATGELFF.

This clonotype was seen repeatedly, ten times or more. The V gene is TRBV10-1, the J gene TRBJ2-1; 9 bases match TRBD2. CDR1 is WNHNN and CDR2 is SYGVQD in the germline V gene (reference sequence). V shed 4 bases, J shed 4 bases, and the junction held 2 bases outside the gene matches. This CDR3 has 14 residues. As DNA, the CDR3 is TGCGCCAGCAGTGTCCTAGCGGGATACAATGAGCAGTTCTTC. Translating it yields CASSVLAGYNEQFF.